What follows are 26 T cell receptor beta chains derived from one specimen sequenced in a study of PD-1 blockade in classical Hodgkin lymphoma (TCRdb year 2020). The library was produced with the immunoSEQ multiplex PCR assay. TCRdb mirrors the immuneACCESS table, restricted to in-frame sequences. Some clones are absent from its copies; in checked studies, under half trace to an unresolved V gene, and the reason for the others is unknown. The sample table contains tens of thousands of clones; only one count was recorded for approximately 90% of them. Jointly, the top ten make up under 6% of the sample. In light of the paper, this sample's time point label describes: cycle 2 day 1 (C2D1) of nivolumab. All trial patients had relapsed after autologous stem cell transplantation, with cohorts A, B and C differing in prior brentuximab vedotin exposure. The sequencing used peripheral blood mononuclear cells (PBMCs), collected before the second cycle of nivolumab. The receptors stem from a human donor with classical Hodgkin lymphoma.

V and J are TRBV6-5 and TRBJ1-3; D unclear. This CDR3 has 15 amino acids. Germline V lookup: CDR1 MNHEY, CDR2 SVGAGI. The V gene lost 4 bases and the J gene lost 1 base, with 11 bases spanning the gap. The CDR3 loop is CASSSPTNSGNTIYF. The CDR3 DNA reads TGTGCCAGCAGTTCCCCGACCAATTCTGGAAACACCATATATTTT.

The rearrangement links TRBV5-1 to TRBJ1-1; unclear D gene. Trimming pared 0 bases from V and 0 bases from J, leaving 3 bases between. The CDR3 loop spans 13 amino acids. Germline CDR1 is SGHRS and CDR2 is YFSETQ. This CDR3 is CASSLDLNTEAFF. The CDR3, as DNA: TGCGCCAGCAGCTTGGATTTGAACACTGAAGCTTTCTTT.

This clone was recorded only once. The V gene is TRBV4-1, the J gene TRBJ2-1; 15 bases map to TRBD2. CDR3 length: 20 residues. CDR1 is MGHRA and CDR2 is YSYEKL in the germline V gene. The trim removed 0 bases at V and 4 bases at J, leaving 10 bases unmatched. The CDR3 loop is CASSQDLPPGTSGGYNEQFF. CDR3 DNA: TGCGCCAGCAGCCAAGATCTCCCCCCCGGGACTAGCGGGGGGTACAATGAGCAGTTCTTC.

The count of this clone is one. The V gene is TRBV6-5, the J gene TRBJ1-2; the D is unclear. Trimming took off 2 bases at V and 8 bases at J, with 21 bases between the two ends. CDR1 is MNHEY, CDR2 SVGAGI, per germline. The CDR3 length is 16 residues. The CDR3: CASSYNYGRGEHGYTF. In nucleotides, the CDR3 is TGTGCCAGCAGTTACAACTACGGCCGCGGGGAGCACGGCTACACCTTC.

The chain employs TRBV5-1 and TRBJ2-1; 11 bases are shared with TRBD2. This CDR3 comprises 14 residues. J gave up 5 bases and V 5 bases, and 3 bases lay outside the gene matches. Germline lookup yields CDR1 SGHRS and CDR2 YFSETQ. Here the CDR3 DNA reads TGCGCCAGCAGACTAGCGGGGGAGAACAATGAGCAGTTCTTC. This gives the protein CASRLAGENNEQFF.

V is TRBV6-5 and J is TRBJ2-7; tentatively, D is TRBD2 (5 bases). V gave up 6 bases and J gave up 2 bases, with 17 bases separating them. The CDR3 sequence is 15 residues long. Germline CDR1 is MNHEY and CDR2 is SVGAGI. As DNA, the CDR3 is TGTGCCAGCAGCCTCCCGGACCCGGGAACCTACGAGCAGTACTTC. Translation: CASSLPDPGTYEQYF.

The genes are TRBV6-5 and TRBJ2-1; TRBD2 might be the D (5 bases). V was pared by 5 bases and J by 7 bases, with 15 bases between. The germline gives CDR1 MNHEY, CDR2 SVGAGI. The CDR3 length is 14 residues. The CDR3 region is CASSTGQAANEQFF. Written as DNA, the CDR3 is TGTGCCAGCAGTACTGGGCAAGCGGCTAATGAGCAGTTCTTC.

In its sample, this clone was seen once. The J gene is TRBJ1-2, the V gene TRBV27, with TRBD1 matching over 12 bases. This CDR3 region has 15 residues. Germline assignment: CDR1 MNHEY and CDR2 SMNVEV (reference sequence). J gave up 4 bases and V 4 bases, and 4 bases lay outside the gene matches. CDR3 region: CASSSPGQGAYGYTF. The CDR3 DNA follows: TGTGCCAGCAGTTCCCCGGGACAGGGGGCCTATGGCTACACCTTC.

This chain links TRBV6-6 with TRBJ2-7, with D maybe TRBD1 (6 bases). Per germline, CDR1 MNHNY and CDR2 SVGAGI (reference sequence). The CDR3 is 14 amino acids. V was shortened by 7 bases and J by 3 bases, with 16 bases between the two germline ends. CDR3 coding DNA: TGTGCCAGCACTAAGACAGGTTGGGACTACGAGCAGTACTTC. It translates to CASTKTGWDYEQYF.

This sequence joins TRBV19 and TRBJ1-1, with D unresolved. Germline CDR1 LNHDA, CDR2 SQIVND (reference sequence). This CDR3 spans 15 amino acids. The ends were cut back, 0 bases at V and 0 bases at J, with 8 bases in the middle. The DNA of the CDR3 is TGTGCCAGTAGTATAGACGGGCGAATGAACACTGAAGCTTTCTTT. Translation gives CASSIDGRMNTEAFF.

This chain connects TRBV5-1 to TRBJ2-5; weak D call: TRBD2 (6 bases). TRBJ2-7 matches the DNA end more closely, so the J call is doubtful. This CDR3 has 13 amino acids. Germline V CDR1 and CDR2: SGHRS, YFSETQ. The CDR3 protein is CASSLVAAYEQYF. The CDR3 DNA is TGCGCCAGCAGCTTGGTAGCGGCCTACGAGCAGTACTTC.

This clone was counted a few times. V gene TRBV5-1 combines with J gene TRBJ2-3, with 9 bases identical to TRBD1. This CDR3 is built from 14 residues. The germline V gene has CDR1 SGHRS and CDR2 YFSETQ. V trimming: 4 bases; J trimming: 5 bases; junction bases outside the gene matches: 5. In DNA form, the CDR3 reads TGCGCCAGCAGCCCCACAGGGGGCGGAGATACGCAGTATTTT. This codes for CASSPTGGGDTQYF.

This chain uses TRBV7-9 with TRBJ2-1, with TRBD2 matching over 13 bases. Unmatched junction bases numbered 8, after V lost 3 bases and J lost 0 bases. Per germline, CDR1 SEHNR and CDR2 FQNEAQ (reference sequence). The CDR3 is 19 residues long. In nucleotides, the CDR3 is TGTGCCAGCAGCTTGGGTGGACTAGCGGGGGCAAGCTCCTACAATGAGCAGTTCTTC. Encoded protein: CASSLGGLAGASSYNEQFF.

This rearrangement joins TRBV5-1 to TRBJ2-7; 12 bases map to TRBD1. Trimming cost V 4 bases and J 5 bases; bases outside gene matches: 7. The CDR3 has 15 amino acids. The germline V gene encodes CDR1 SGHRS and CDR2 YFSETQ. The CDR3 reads CASSIMGQGANEQYF. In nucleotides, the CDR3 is TGCGCCAGCAGCATAATGGGACAGGGGGCCAACGAGCAGTACTTC.

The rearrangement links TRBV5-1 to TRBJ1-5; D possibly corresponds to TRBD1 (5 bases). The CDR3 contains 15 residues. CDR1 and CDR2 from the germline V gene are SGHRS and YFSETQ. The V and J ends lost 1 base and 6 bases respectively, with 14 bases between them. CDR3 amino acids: CASSLSWGGSQPQHF. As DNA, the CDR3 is TGCGCCAGCAGCTTGAGTTGGGGGGGGTCTCAGCCCCAGCATTTT. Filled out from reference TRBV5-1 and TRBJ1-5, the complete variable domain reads KAGVTQTPRYLIKTRGQQVTLSCSPISGHRSVSWYQQTPGQGLQFLFEYFSETQRNKGNFPGRFSGRQFSNSRSEMNVSTLELGDSALYLCASSLSWGGSQPQHFGDGTRLSIL.

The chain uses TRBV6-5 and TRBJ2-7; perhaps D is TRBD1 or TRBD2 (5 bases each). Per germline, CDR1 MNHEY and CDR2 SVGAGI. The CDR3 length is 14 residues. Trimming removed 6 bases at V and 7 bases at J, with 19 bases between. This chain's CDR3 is CASRGREGTGEQYF. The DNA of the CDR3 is TGTGCCAGCAGAGGACGAGAAGGGACGGGGGAGCAGTACTTC.

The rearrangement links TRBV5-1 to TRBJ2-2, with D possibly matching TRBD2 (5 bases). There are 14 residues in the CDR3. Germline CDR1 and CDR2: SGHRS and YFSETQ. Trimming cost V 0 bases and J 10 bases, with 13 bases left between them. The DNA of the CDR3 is TGCGCCAGCAGCTTGGAAAGCGGTATGGCGGAGCTGTTTTTT. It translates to CASSLESGMAELFF.

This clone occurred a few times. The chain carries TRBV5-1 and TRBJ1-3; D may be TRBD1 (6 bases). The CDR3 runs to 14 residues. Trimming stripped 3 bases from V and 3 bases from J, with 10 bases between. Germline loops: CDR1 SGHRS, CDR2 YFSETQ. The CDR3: CASSSGEIGNTIYF. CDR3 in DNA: TGCGCCAGCAGCTCAGGGGAGATTGGAAACACCATATATTTT.

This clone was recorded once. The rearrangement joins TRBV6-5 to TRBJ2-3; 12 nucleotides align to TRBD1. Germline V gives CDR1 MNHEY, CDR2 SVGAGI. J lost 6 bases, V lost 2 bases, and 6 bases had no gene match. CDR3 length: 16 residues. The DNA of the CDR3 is TGTGCCAGCAGTTACCGGGGACAGGGGGCCGGTGATACGCAGTATTTT. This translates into CASSYRGQGAGDTQYF.

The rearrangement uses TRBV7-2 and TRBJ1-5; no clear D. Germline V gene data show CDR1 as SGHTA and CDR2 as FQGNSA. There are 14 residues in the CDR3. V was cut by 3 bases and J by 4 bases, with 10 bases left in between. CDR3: CASSFQGENQPQHF. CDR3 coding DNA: TGTGCCAGCAGCTTTCAAGGTGAAAATCAGCCCCAGCATTTT.

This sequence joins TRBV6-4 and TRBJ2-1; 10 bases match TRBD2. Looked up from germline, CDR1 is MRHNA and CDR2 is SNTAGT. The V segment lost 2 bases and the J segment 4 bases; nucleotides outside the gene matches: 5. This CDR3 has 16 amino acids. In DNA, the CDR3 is TGTGCCAGCAGTGACCTCCCGGGACTAGCGTACAATGAGCAGTTCTTC. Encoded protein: CASSDLPGLAYNEQFF.

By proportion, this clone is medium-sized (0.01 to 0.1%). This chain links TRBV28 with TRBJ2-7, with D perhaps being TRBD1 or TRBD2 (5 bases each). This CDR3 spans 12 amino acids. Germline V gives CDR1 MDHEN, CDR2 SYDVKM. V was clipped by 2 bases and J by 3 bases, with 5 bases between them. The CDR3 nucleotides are TGTGCCAGCAGTTTAGGGGGCTACGAGCAGTACTTC. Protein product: CASSLGGYEQYF.

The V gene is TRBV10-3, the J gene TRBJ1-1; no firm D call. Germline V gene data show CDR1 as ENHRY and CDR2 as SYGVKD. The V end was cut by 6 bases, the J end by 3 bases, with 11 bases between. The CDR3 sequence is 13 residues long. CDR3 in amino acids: CAISGIPDTEAFF. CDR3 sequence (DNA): TGTGCCATCAGCGGGATCCCGGACACTGAAGCTTTCTTT.

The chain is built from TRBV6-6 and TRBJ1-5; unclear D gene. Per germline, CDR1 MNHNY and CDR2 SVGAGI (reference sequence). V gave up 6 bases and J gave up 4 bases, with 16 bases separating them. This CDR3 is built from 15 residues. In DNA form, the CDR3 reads TGTGCCAGCAGCCGCCTCGGTGGTGCAAATCAGCCCCAGCATTTT. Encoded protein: CASSRLGGANQPQHF.

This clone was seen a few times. CDR3 DNA: TGTGCCTGGAGTGTAGGGGCCGGGATTGGTTATGGCTACACCTTC. Protein product: CAWSVGAGIGYGYTF. The chain recombines TRBV30 with TRBJ1-2; D might be TRBD1 (5 bases). The CDR3 has 15 amino acids. V was cut by 0 bases and J by 5 bases, with 16 bases left in between. Germline V CDR1 and CDR2: GTSNPN, SVGIG (reference sequence). Looking up the rest from reference TRBV30 and TRBJ1-2 gives the full variable domain: SQTIHQWPATLVQPVGSPLSLECTVEGTSNPNLYWYRQAAGRGLQLLFYSVGIGQISSEVPQNLSASRPQDRQFILSSKKLLLSDSGFYLCAWSVGAGIGYGYTFGSGTRLTVV.

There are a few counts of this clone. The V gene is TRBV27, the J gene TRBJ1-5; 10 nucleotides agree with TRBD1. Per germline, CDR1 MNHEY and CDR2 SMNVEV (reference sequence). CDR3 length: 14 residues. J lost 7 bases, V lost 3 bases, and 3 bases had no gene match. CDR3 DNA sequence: TGTGCCAGCAGTTTCGGGACAGGGGACCAGCCCCAGCATTTT. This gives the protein CASSFGTGDQPQHF.